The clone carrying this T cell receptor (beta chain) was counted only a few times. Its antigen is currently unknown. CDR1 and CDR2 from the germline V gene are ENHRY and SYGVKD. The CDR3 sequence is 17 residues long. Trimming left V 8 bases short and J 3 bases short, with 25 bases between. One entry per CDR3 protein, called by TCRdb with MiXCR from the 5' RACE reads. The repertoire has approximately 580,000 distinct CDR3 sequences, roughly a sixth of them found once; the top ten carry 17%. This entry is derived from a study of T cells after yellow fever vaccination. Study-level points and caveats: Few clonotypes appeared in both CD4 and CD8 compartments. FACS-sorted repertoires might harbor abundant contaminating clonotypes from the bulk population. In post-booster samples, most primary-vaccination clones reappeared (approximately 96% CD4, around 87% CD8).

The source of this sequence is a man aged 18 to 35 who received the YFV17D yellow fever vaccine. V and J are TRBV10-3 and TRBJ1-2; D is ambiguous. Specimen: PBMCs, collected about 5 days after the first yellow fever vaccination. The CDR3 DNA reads TGTGCCATCTCGAACGGGGAGGGCTCTACTCCCTACTATGGCTACACCTTC. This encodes CAISNGEGSTPYYGYTF.